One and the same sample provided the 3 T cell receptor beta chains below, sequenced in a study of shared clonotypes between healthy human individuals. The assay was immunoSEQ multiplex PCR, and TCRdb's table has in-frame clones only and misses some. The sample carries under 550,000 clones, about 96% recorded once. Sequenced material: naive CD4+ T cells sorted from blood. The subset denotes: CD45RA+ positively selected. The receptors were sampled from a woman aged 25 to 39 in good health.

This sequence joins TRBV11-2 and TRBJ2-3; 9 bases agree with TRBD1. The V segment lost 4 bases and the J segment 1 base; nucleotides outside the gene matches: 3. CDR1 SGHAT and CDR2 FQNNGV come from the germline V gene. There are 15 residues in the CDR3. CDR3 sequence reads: CASSSRTGGTDTQYF. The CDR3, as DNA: TGTGCCAGCAGCTCCCGGACAGGGGGCACAGATACGCAGTATTTT.

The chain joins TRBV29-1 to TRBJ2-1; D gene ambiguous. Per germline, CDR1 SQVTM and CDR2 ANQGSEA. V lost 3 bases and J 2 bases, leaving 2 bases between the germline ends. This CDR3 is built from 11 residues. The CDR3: CSVETYNEQFF. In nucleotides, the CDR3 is TGCAGCGTTGAGACCTACAATGAGCAGTTCTTC.

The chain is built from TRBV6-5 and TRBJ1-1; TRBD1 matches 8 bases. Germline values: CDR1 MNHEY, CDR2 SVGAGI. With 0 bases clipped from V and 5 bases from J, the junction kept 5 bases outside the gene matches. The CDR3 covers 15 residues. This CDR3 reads CASSYSWTGRTEAFF. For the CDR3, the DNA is TGTGCCAGCAGTTACTCATGGACAGGGAGAACTGAAGCTTTCTTT.